This TCR beta chain was captured in a study of blood T cell repertoires in COVID-19. This CDR3 is 14 amino acids long. Germline trimming cut 5 bases from V and 4 bases from J; bases unmatched to any gene: 7. The germline gives CDR1 SEHNR, CDR2 FQNEAQ (reference sequence). How the authors handled the data: Cell counts per sample came from amplifying reference gene primers. TCRdb's table, derived via immunoSEQ multiplex PCR, lists solely in-frame clones and lacks some. That table supplies the V and J calls and clone size; D and trimming were determined from the DNA. The sample shows more than 9,500 clones, approximately 88% of them seen only once.

J is TRBJ2-7 and V is TRBV7-9; 8 nucleotides align to TRBD1. Sequencing was done on a sample of peripheral blood. The TCR sequence derives from a woman aged 60-75 years with active COVID-19. For the CDR3, the DNA is TGTGCCAGCAGCCTAACAGGGGGGAAGTACGAGCAGTACTTC. This codes for CASSLTGGKYEQYF.